The 29 T cell receptor beta chains below all came from one sample that was sequenced in a study of blood T cells in healthy people across ages. A J-beta primer mix and a sample-barcoded 5' primer were used in a second PCR of about 7 to 12 cycles. Each CDR3 protein is one row after TCRdb ran MiXCR on the 5' RACE reads. The data hold some 1.7 million distinct CDR3 sequences, with 25% to 30% observed a single time. The sequenced material came from blood. Every receptor here comes from a woman in her twenties or thirties in good health.

The gene calls are TRBV7-9 and TRBJ2-3, with TRBD2 as a possible D gene (5 bases). V was cut by 4 bases and J by 4 bases, with 18 bases left in between. The CDR3 runs 16 residues. Per germline, CDR1 SEHNR and CDR2 FQNEAQ (reference sequence). CDR3 DNA sequence: TGTGCCAGCAGCTCTCGCGGTAATCACGGGGCAGATACGCAGTATTTT. Translated: CASSSRGNHGADTQYF. The whole variable domain, filled in from reference TRBV7-9 and TRBJ2-3, reads DTGVSQNPRHKITKRGQNVTFRCDPISEHNRLYWYRQTLGQGPEFLTYFQNEAQLEKSRLLSDRFSAERPKGSFSTLEIQRTEQGDSAMYLCASSSRGNHGADTQYFGPGTRLTVL.

This clonotype was counted a few times. The rearrangement joins TRBV29-1 to TRBJ2-3, with 11 bases matching TRBD2. CDR3 size: 15 residues. V shed 7 bases and J 3 bases; nucleotides not matched to a gene: 9. Germline lookup yields CDR1 SQVTM and CDR2 ANQGSEA. Written as DNA, the CDR3 is TGCAGCGCAACCGCGACTAGCGGGATTACAGATACGCAGTATTTT. Translating it yields CSATATSGITDTQYF.

V and J are TRBV5-5 and TRBJ1-2; a weak D match, TRBD1 (6 bases). Between the trimmed V and J ends, which lost 3 bases and 8 bases, there was a span of 17 bases. The CDR3 covers 14 residues. The germline V gene has CDR1 SGHKS and CDR2 YYEKEE (reference sequence). CDR3 coding DNA: TGTGCCAGCAGCTCCGCCCCCGGGGGCGAGGGCTACACCTTC. Its translation is CASSSAPGGEGYTF.

To note about this clonotype: This may come from a read error, since a much larger clone is one base off. The gene calls are TRBV28 and TRBJ2-5; D remains ambiguous. The last part of the DNA fits TRBJ2-7 better; the J call may be wrong. The CDR3 has 13 residues. Germline V lookup: CDR1 MDHEN, CDR2 SYDVKM. DNA for the CDR3: TGTGTCAGCAGTTTCCTCAGCCCCTACGAGCAGTACTTC. Its translation: CVSSFLSPYEQYF.

This clonotype was seen more than once but under ten times. The V call is TRBV12-3 or TRBV12-4, the J call TRBJ1-5; D gene uncertain. The V end lost 4 bases, the J end lost 6 bases, and 10 bases lay between the germline ends. The CDR3 sequence is 13 residues long. Here the CDR3 reads CASSWRAGQPQHF. The CDR3 DNA is TGTGCCAGCAGTTGGAGGGCCGGTCAGCCCCAGCATTTT.

The table lists this clonotype with a few counts. V gene TRBV6-5 combines with J gene TRBJ2-7, with D possibly matching TRBD2 (6 bases). The CDR3 is made up of 15 amino acids. V shed 6 bases and J shed 2 bases, with 17 bases lying between them. Per the germline V gene, CDR1 is MNHEY and CDR2 is SVGAGI. Written as DNA, the CDR3 is TGTGCCAGCAGCCCCGTGTGGCGGGACCCCTACGAGCAGTACTTC. It yields the protein CASSPVWRDPYEQYF.

V usage is TRBV19 and J usage is TRBJ2-5; TRBD1 might be the D (5 bases). Germline V gene data show CDR1 as LNHDA and CDR2 as SQIVND (reference sequence). Trimming left V 3 bases short and J 1 base short, with 9 bases between. This CDR3 has 14 amino acids. The CDR3 coding sequence is TGTGCCAGTAGTATGAGACAGACCCAAGAGACCCAGTACTTC. This codes for CASSMRQTQETQYF. Based on the CDR3 plus reference TRBV19 and TRBJ2-5, the full variable domain is DGGITQSPKYLFRKEGQNVTLSCEQNLNHDAMYWYRQDPGQGLRLIYYSQIVNDFQKGDIAEGYSVSREKKESFPLTVTSAQKNPTAFYLCASSMRQTQETQYFGPGTRLLVL.

This clonotype was seen only once. One end of the junction does not line up with germline, which may come from a read error. The genes are TRBV20-1 and TRBJ1-5, with 7 bases identical to TRBD1. The CDR3 is 14 residues long. CDR1 DFQATT and CDR2 SNEGSKA come from the germline V gene (reference sequence). The CDR3 DNA follows: TGCAGTGCTAGACACAGGGGTCTTAATCAGCCCCGGCATTTT. Encoded protein: CSARHRGLNQPRHF.

The rearrangement links TRBV2 to TRBJ2-2; no definite D call. Trimming took off 8 bases at V and 6 bases at J, with 7 bases between the two ends. Germline lookup yields CDR1 SNHLY and CDR2 FYNNEI. There are 11 residues in the CDR3. CDR3 sequence reads: CASDWAGELFF. The CDR3 DNA reads TGTGCCAGCGATTGGGCCGGGGAGCTGTTTTTT. The full variable domain, its missing parts supplied by reference TRBV2 and TRBJ2-2, is EPEVTQTPSHQVTQMGQEVILRCVPISNHLYFYWYRQILGQKVEFLVSFYNNEISEKSEIFDDQFSVERPDGSNFTLKIRSTKLEDSAMYFCASDWAGELFFGEGSRLTVL.

A few counts support this clonotype. The chain couples TRBV3-1 to TRBJ2-1; perhaps TRBD2 as D (5 bases). CDR3 length: 15 residues. The ends were cut back, 4 bases at V and 5 bases at J, with 15 bases in the middle. CDR1 is LGHDT and CDR2 is YNNKEL in the germline V gene (reference sequence). Here the CDR3 DNA reads TGTGCCAGCAGCCCGGGGTGGGCGGAGCACAATGAGCAGTTCTTC. Translation: CASSPGWAEHNEQFF.

This clonotype was counted at least ten times. The V and J genes are TRBV9 and TRBJ2-1, with 10 positions matching TRBD2. The CDR3 extends over 14 amino acids. V lost 7 bases to trimming and J lost 8 bases; unmatched junction nucleotides: 9. Germline CDR1 reads SGDLS; CDR2 reads YYNGEE. The CDR3 sequence: CASRASGGADEQFF. The CDR3 DNA reads as TGTGCCAGCCGGGCCAGCGGGGGGGCGGATGAGCAGTTCTTC.

This sequence joins TRBV6-6 and TRBJ2-2; tentatively, D is TRBD1 or TRBD2 (5 bases each). Germline values: CDR1 MNHNY, CDR2 SVGAGI (reference sequence). The CDR3 totals 13 residues. V dropped 5 bases and J dropped 2 bases, with 6 bases sitting between them. CDR3 nucleotide sequence: TGTGCCAGCAGTCGGGACAACACCGGGGAGCTGTTTTTT. This translates into CASSRDNTGELFF.

This sequence joins TRBV7-2 and TRBJ2-1, with 8 bases identical to TRBD1. The CDR3 contains 16 residues. The V and J ends lost 1 base and 2 bases, in that order; junction bases with no gene match: 4. Germline V lookup: CDR1 SGHTA, CDR2 FQGNSA. The DNA of the CDR3 is TGTGCCAGCAGCTTAGATGGGACAGGACCCTACAATGAGCAGTTCTTC. This translates into CASSLDGTGPYNEQFF.

The chain uses TRBV7-2 and TRBJ2-1; no firm D call. Germline CDR1 reads SGHTA; CDR2 reads FQGNSA. The CDR3 contains 13 residues. Deletions cut 5 bases from V and 8 bases from J, with 13 bases between. The CDR3 nucleotides read TGTGCCAGCAGCGCCCCAAGTAGCCATGAGCAGTTCTTC. It yields the protein CASSAPSSHEQFF.

Points on this clonotype: This may come from a read error, since a much larger clone is one base off. V is TRBV29-1 and J is TRBJ1-2; 9 bases align to TRBD1. Germline CDR1 SQVTM, CDR2 ANQGSEA. The CDR3 spans 12 residues. V lost 7 bases, J lost 6 bases, and 6 bases stayed unmatched. CDR3 DNA sequence: TGCAGCGGGACAGGGGTAAATGATGGCTACACCTTC. Translating gives CSGTGVNDGYTF.

This chain uses TRBV5-1 with TRBJ2-7, with 8 positions matching TRBD2. This CDR3 is 16 amino acids long. The germline V gene encodes CDR1 SGHRS and CDR2 YFSETQ. V dropped 5 bases and J dropped 3; count of bases not matched to a gene: 13. The CDR3 DNA is TGCGCCAGCAGTTCCCTCGTTAGCGGGACGATCTACGAGCAGTACTTC. As protein: CASSSLVSGTIYEQYF.

The V call is TRBV28, the J call TRBJ2-1; 8 positions agree with TRBD1. The germline V gene has CDR1 MDHEN and CDR2 SYDVKM. V trimming: 6 bases; J trimming: 5 bases; junction bases outside the gene matches: 12. The CDR3 covers 16 residues. CDR3 nucleotides: TGTGCCAGCAGACCCTTTCCGGGACAGGTCGACAATGAGCAGTTCTTC. As protein: CASRPFPGQVDNEQFF.

This clonotype was seen a handful of times. The V gene is TRBV14, the J gene TRBJ2-1, with D tentatively TRBD2 (6 bases). CDR1 is SGHDN, CDR2 FVKESK, per germline. Trimming left V 1 base short and J 12 bases short, with 16 bases between. The CDR3 sequence is 14 residues long. The CDR3 protein is CASSQGSRDWVQFF. The CDR3 DNA follows: TGTGCCAGCAGCCAAGGGTCCCGGGACTGGGTGCAGTTCTTC.

Only a few counts were recorded for this clonotype. The chain employs TRBV15 and TRBJ2-1; D ambiguous. The CDR3 consists of 17 residues. CDR1 is LNHNV and CDR2 is YYDKDF in the germline V gene (reference sequence). The germline V and J ends were trimmed by 1 base and 0 bases, with 13 bases remaining between them. CDR3 sequence: CATSRVVGSFSYNEQFF. CDR3 DNA sequence: TGTGCCACCAGCAGAGTGGTGGGATCGTTCTCCTACAATGAGCAGTTCTTC. Using reference TRBV15 and TRBJ2-1 for the parts outside the CDR3, the full variable domain is DAMVIQNPRYQVTQFGKPVTLSCSQTLNHNVMYWYQQKSSQAPKLLFHYYDKDFNNEADTPDNFQSRRPNTSFCFLDIRSPGLGDTAMYLCATSRVVGSFSYNEQFFGPGTRLTVL.

This clonotype appeared a few times. The chain joins TRBV5-4 to TRBJ1-2; D is uncertain. Germline CDR1 and CDR2: SGHNT and YYREEE (reference sequence). The CDR3 extends over 15 amino acids. The germline V and J ends were trimmed by 5 bases and 6 bases, with 20 bases remaining between them. CDR3 DNA sequence: TGTGCCAGCAGTTCACCGCCCGGACCGAGAAATGGCTACACCTTC. Protein product: CASSSPPGPRNGYTF.

There are many counts of this clonotype. The V gene is TRBV12-3 or TRBV12-4, the J gene TRBJ2-7; 9 bases line up with TRBD1. CDR3 length: 14 residues. Losses at the gene ends were 5 bases for V and 5 bases for J; bases not matched to a gene: 7. The CDR3 nucleotides are TGTGCCAGCAGTCGGGACAGGGTTAAGGACGAGCAGTACTTC. Residues: CASSRDRVKDEQYF.

This clonotype showed up just once. This chain uses TRBV6-5 with TRBJ1-2; possible D gene TRBD1, 5 bases. V dropped 4 bases and J dropped 5 bases, with 14 bases sitting between them. Germline V lookup: CDR1 MNHEY, CDR2 SVGAGI. The CDR3 runs to 14 residues. CDR3 loop: CASSSRDGVYGYTF. The CDR3 DNA reads TGTGCCAGCAGTTCCCGGGACGGGGTATATGGCTACACCTTC.

The table lists this clonotype with a few counts. This chain's CDR3 is CASQLNRLGRPKREQFF. Written as DNA, the CDR3 is TGTGCCAGCCAACTCAACCGGTTGGGACGTCCGAAGCGTGAGCAGTTCTTC. The chain has TRBV28 and TRBJ2-1; D is possibly TRBD1 or TRBD2 (5 bases each). Trimming removed 8 bases at V and 9 bases at J, with 29 bases between. The germline CDR1 and CDR2 sequences are MDHEN and SYDVKM. The CDR3 has 17 amino acids.

The chain has TRBV5-1 and TRBJ2-7; 7 positions match TRBD1. Germline V lookup: CDR1 SGHRS, CDR2 YFSETQ. V shed 4 bases and J 2 bases; nucleotides not matched to a gene: 9. This CDR3 has 15 amino acids. The CDR3 coding sequence is TGCGCCAGCAGCGCCGAACAGGGGACGGCCTACGAGCAGTACTTC. It yields the protein CASSAEQGTAYEQYF.

This clonotype was observed once. The rearrangement joins TRBV29-1 to TRBJ2-5; no definite D call. The germline gives CDR1 SQVTM, CDR2 ANQGSEA. The ends were cut back, 4 bases at V and 3 bases at J, with 15 bases in the middle. The CDR3 extends over 14 amino acids. CDR3 sequence reads: CSVGYGEGKETQYF. The CDR3 DNA reads as TGCAGCGTTGGGTACGGAGAAGGCAAAGAGACCCAGTACTTC.

This clonotype was recorded many times. The chain couples TRBV3-1 to TRBJ2-7; D unclear. V lost 1 base to trimming and J lost 0 bases, with 10 bases between them. The CDR3 runs 15 residues. The germline V gene has CDR1 LGHDT and CDR2 YNNKEL (reference sequence). The CDR3 here is CASSQVVTTSYEQYF. The CDR3 DNA reads as TGTGCCAGCAGCCAAGTGGTGACAACCTCCTACGAGCAGTACTTC.

The CDR3 region is CASSGTGIGYTF. In DNA, the CDR3 is TGTGCCAGCAGCGGGACTGGGATAGGCTACACCTTC. This sequence joins TRBV12-3 or TRBV12-4 and TRBJ1-2; D is perhaps TRBD1 (5 bases). This CDR3 comprises 12 residues. The V gene lost 6 bases and the J gene lost 8 bases, with 13 bases spanning the gap.

This clonotype was observed a handful of times. The chain carries TRBV15 and TRBJ2-3; 7 bases agree with TRBD1. This CDR3 has 15 residues. The V segment lost 0 bases and the J segment 4 bases; nucleotides outside the gene matches: 4. Germline values: CDR1 LNHNV, CDR2 YYDKDF (reference sequence). The CDR3 DNA reads TGTGCCACCAGCAGAGAGCGACAGGGCCCAGATACGCAGTATTTT. Translated, it gives CATSRERQGPDTQYF.

As concerns this clonotype: One end of the junction is discordant with germline, which a read error may explain. The chain recombines TRBV7-2 with TRBJ2-1, with 11 bases matching TRBD2. CDR1 and CDR2 (germline): SGHTA, FQGNSA. The CDR3 has 16 amino acids. CDR3 amino acids: CASSFWGLAVVGERFF. The CDR3, as DNA: TGTGCCAGCAGCTTTTGGGGACTAGCGGTGGTAGGTGAGCGGTTCTTC.